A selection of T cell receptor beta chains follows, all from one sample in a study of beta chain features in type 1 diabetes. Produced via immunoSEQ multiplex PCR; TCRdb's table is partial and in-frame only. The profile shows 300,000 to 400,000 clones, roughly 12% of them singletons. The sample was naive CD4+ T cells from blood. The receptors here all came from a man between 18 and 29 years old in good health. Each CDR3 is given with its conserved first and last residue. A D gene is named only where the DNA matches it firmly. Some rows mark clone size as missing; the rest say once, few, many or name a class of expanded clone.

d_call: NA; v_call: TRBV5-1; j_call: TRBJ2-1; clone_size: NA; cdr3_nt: TGCGCCAGCAGCTTTACTGGCGGGGCAGAGTACAATGAGCAGTTCTTC; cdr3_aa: CASSFTGGAEYNEQFF
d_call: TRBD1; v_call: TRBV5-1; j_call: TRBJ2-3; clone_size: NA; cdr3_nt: TGCGCCAGCAGCTCTTACAGGGGGTCAGATACGCAGTATTTT; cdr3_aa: CASSSYRGSDTQYF
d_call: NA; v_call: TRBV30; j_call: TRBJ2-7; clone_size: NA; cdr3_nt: TGTGCCTTAGGACTTCCCTACGAGCAGTACTTC; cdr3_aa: CALGLPYEQYF
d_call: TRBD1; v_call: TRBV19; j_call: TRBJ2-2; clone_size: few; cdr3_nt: TGTGCCAGTAGCCCGGTACAGGGGGTGGCCGGGGAGCTGTTTTTT; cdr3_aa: CASSPVQGVAGELFF
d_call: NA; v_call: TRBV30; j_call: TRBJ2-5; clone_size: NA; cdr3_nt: TGTGCCTGGGGAGGGGCGCGACGAGAGACCCAGTACTTC; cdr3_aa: CAWGGARRETQYF
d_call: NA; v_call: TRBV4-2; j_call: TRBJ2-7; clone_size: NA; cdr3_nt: TGTGCCAGCAGCACAGGGACGGGGGGCGAGCAGTACTTC; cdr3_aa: CASSTGTGGEQYF
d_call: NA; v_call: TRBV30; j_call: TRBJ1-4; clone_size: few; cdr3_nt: TGTGCCTGCGGACAGAATGAAAAACTGTTTTTT; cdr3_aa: CACGQNEKLFF
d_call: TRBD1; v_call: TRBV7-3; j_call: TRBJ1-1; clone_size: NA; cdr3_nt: TGTGCCAGCAGCAGGACAGGGGGCACTGAAGCTTTCTTT; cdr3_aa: CASSRTGGTEAFF
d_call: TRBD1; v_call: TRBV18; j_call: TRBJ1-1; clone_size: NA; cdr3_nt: TGTGCCAGCTCACCTGCAGGAGGGGGCATGAACACTGAAGCTTTCTTT; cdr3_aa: CASSPAGGGMNTEAFF
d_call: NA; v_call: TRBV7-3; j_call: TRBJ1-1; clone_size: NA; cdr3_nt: TGTGCCAGCAGCTTACAGGAGGGTTTCACTGAAGCTTTCTTT; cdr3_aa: CASSLQEGFTEAFF
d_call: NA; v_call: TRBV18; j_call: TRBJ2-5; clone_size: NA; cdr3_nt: TGTGCCAGCTCACCACAAAGACAGGTCCGCCAAGAGACCCAGTACTTC; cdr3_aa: CASSPQRQVRQETQYF
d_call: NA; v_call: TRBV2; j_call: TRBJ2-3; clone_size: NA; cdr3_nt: TGTGCCAGCAGTGAAAGGCGAGGGACAGATACGCAGTATTTT; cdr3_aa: CASSERRGTDTQYF
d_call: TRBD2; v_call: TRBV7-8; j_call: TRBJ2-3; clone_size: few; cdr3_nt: TGTGCCACTATCCCCCCCATAGCGGGAGGGACACTCAACCGGGCAGATACGCAGTATTTT; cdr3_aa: CATIPPIAGGTLNRADTQYF
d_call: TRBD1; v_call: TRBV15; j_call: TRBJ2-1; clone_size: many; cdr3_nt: TGTGCCACCAGCAGAGATGGACAGGGATATGAGCAGTTCTTC; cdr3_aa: CATSRDGQGYEQFF
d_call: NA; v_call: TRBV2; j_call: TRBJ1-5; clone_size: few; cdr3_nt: TGTGCCAGCAGTGAGACAGACAGCAATCAGCCCCAGCATTTT; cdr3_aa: CASSETDSNQPQHF
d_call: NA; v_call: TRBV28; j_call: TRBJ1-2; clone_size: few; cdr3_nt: TGTGCCAGCGCGGACTGGCGGGGCTACACCTTC; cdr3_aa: CASADWRGYTF
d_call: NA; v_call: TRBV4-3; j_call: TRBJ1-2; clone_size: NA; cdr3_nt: TGCGCCAGCAGCCAGCTGAGCACTAACTATGGCTACACCTTC; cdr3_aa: CASSQLSTNYGYTF
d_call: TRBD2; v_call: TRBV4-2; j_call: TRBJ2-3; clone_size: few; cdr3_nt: TGTGCCAGCAGCCCATTAGCGGGGGGCACAGATACGCAGTATTTT; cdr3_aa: CASSPLAGGTDTQYF
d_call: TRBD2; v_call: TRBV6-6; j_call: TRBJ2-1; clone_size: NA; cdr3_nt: TGTGCCAGCAGTTACACGACTAGCGGGAGGGTCAGTGAGCAGTTCTTC; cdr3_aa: CASSYTTSGRVSEQFF
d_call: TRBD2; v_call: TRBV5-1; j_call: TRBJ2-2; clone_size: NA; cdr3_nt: TGCGCCAGCAGCCTGACTAGCGGGTCCACCGGGGAGCTGTTTTTT; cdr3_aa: CASSLTSGSTGELFF
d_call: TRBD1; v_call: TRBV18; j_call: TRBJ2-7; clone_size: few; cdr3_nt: TGTGCCAGCTCACCTGACAGGGTACGTGGCGAGCAGTACTTC; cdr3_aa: CASSPDRVRGEQYF
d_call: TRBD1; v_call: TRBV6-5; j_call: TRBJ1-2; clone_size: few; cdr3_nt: TGTGCCAGCACCCCATTGGGGACAGGGCGCGGCTACACCTTC; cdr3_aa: CASTPLGTGRGYTF
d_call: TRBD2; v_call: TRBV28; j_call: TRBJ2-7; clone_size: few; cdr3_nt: TGTGCCAGCAGCCCCGACTTCATAGCGGGCTACGAGCAGTACTTC; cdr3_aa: CASSPDFIAGYEQYF
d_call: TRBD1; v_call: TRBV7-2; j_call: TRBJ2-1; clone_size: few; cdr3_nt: TGTGCCAGCAGCTCCACAGGGGGGAATGAGCAGTTCTTC; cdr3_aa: CASSSTGGNEQFF
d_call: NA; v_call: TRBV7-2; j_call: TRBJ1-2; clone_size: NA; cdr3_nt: TGTGCCAGCAGACCTACAGCGGACTATGGCTACACCTTC; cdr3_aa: CASRPTADYGYTF
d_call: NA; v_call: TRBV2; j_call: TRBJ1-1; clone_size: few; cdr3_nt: TGTGCCAGCAGTTACTTGAACACTGAAGCTTTCTTT; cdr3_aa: CASSYLNTEAFF
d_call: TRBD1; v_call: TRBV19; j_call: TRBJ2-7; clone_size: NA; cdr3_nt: TGTGCCAGTTGGGACAGGATCACCTACGAGCAGTACTTC; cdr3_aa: CASWDRITYEQYF
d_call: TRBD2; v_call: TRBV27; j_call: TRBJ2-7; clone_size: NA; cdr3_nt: TGTGCCAGCAGTTCACCGGGACTAGCGGACTACGAGCAGTACTTC; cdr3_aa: CASSSPGLADYEQYF
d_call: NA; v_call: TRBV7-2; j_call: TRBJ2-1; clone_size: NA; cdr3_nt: TGTGCCAGCAGCTTAGTGGCGCGGGGGCCCTACAATGAGCAGTTCTTC; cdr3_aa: CASSLVARGPYNEQFF
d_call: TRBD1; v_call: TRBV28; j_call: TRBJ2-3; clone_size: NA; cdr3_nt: TGTGCCAGCAGTTCACAGGGGCTGAGCACAGATACGCAGTATTTT; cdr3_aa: CASSSQGLSTDTQYF
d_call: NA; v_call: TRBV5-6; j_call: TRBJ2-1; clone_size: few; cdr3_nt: TGTGCCAGCAGCTTGGACAGGGTCAGCAATGAGCAGTTCTTC; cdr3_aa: CASSLDRVSNEQFF
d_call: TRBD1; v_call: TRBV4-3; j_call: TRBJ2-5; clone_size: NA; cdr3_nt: TGCGCCAGCAAGGGGACAGAAGAGACCCAGTACTTC; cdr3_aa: CASKGTEETQYF
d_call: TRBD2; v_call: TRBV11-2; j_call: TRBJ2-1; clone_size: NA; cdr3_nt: TGTGCCAGCAGCTCATACGGGGGGGGCGCCGACAATGAGCAGTTCTTC; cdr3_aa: CASSSYGGGADNEQFF
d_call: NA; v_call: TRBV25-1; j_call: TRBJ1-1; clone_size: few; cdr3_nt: TGTGCCAGCAGGCAGGCGGGGGGTGAGAACACTGAAGCTTTCTTT; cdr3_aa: CASRQAGGENTEAFF